Below, one TCR beta chain is given with its context. Its antigen is as yet unknown. The same CDR3 arises from other DNA sequences in this sample as well. This sample is part of a study of shared clonotypes between healthy human individuals. Deep was the level used in running the assay. Here immunoSEQ multiplex PCR was the method, and the copy in TCRdb shows in-frame clones only, minus some. The repertoire consists of approximately 1.5 million clones, with around 98.5% occurring once and the leading ten covering about 0.35%. Germline V lookup: CDR1 SGHRS, CDR2 YFSETQ. The length of the CDR3 is 15 residues. Trimming at V came to 4 bases and at J to 4 bases, leaving 3 bases not matched to a gene. Study findings and constraints: Some clonotypes were shared by all four sorted-subset donors, while others were not shared. The non-shared ones had lower generation probabilities than the shared ones.

Recent vaccinations or acute infections were absent in the healthy HIV-negative adult donors. This sequence was found in a man aged 25-40 years in good health. Material for sequencing was naive CD4+ T cells sorted from blood. As for subset: CD45RA+ positively selected. The chain couples TRBV5-1 to TRBJ2-1, with 12 nucleotides matching TRBD2. CDR3 sequence reads: CASSLLAGGYNEQFF. CDR3 nucleotides: TGCGCCAGCAGCCTCCTAGCGGGAGGGTACAATGAGCAGTTCTTC. The whole variable domain, remainder taken from reference TRBV5-1 and TRBJ2-1, is KAGVTQTPRYLIKTRGQQVTLSCSPISGHRSVSWYQQTPGQGLQFLFEYFSETQRNKGNFPGRFSGRQFSNSRSEMNVSTLELGDSALYLCASSLLAGGYNEQFFGPGTRLTVL.